Presented here are 16 T cell receptor beta chains from one specimen sequenced in a study of blood T cell repertoires in COVID-19. Libraries were prepared by immunoSEQ multiplex PCR; TCRdb keeps only in-frame clonotypes and omits some of them. In the table there are 400,000 to 450,000 clones, 70% to 90% of which are singletons. Sequenced sample: peripheral blood. The receptors stem from a woman in her fifties or sixties with COVID-19, enrolled during active disease.

The genes are TRBV25-1 and TRBJ2-3, with 9 bases fitting TRBD1. This CDR3 is built from 14 residues. The germline CDR1 and CDR2 sequences are MGHDK and SYGVNS. V shed 8 bases, J shed 10 bases, and the junction held 13 bases outside the gene matches. The CDR3: CASGTTGGRRSQYF. CDR3 DNA: TGTGCCAGCGGGACGACAGGGGGACGGCGGTCGCAGTATTTT.

The chain links TRBV5-4 to TRBJ1-5; D unresolved. The CDR3 spans 13 residues. V lost 4 bases and J lost 7, with 12 bases in between. Germline assignment: CDR1 SGHNT and CDR2 YYREEE (reference sequence). CDR3 amino acids: CASSPDIGQPQHF. The CDR3 DNA sequence: TGTGCCAGCAGCCCAGACATAGGACAGCCCCAGCATTTT.

This chain connects TRBV3-1 (or the pseudogene TRBV3-2) to TRBJ2-1, with 10 bases identical to TRBD2. The ends lost 4 bases at V and 9 bases at J; junction bases unmatched: 12. The CDR3 contains 16 residues. CDR1 and CDR2 from the germline V gene are LGHDT and YNNKEL (reference sequence). CDR3 in amino acids: CASSPRASGGEGEQFF. The DNA for the CDR3 is TGTGCCAGCAGCCCGAGGGCTAGCGGGGGCGAGGGTGAGCAGTTCTTC.

V and J are TRBV4-1 and TRBJ1-1; D is unclear. V was pared by 2 bases and J by 8 bases, with 18 bases between. The CDR3 spans 15 residues. From germline, CDR1 is MGHRA and CDR2 YSYEKL. The CDR3 spells CASSQIPDYSDEAFF. The CDR3 coding sequence is TGCGCCAGCAGCCAAATTCCAGACTACTCTGACGAAGCTTTCTTT.

This clone showed up just a few times. This rearrangement joins TRBV18 to TRBJ1-6; the D gene is possibly TRBD1 (6 bases). Germline assignment: CDR1 KGHSH and CDR2 LQKENI. Trimming took 6 bases from V and 10 from J, leaving 19 bases between them. The CDR3 extends over 15 amino acids. The CDR3 DNA follows: TGTGCCAGCTCCCCCGGAGGGGGGGTCAACTCACCCCTCCACTTT. Its protein is CASSPGGGVNSPLHF.

V gene TRBV9 combines with J gene TRBJ1-6, with 9 bases that match TRBD1. Germline CDR1 is SGDLS and CDR2 is YYNGEE. There are 15 residues in the CDR3. V was clipped by 2 bases and J by 9 bases; unmatched bases: 6. For the CDR3, the DNA is TGTGCCAGCAGCGTTCACAGGGGGCAGGGTTCACCCCTCCACTTT. Translating gives CASSVHRGQGSPLHF.

A single count supports this clone. This sequence joins TRBV19 and TRBJ1-1; D is unresolved. This CDR3 contains 14 residues. The germline gives CDR1 LNHDA, CDR2 SQIVND (reference sequence). V was shortened by 5 bases and J by 8 bases, with 18 bases between the two germline ends. This CDR3 is CASSLRPAVTEAFF. In DNA form, the CDR3 reads TGTGCCAGTAGTCTAAGACCTGCGGTTACAGAAGCTTTCTTT.

The J gene is TRBJ2-3, the V gene TRBV18, with D perhaps matching TRBD1 (6 bases). Trimming removed 3 bases at V and 3 bases at J, with 16 bases between. Germline-derived CDR1 and CDR2 are KGHSH and LQKENI. CDR3 length equals 16 residues. CDR3 amino acids: CASSPRQVARTDTQYF. The CDR3, as DNA: TGTGCCAGCTCACCGAGACAGGTAGCCCGGACAGATACGCAGTATTTT.

As DNA, the CDR3 is TGCGCCAGCAGCTTGGAATGGGGCCCGACAGGGAGTGGCACTGAAGCTTTCTTT. Encoded protein: CASSLEWGPTGSGTEAFF. The chain is built from TRBV5-1 and TRBJ1-1; 7 nucleotides align to TRBD1. The germline V gene has CDR1 SGHRS and CDR2 YFSETQ. The CDR3 extends over 18 amino acids. V was clipped by 0 bases and J by 4 bases; unmatched bases: 15.

The CDR3 here is CASSLPLGTQNEKLFF. The CDR3 DNA sequence: TGCGCCAGCAGCTTGCCGCTCGGGACACAAAATGAAAAACTGTTTTTT. J is TRBJ1-4 and V is TRBV5-1, with a tentative D call TRBD1 (6 bases). The germline CDR1 and CDR2 sequences are SGHRS and YFSETQ. The germline V and J ends were trimmed by 1 base and 5 bases, with 15 bases remaining between them. The CDR3 has 16 amino acids.

The CDR3 coding sequence is TGTGCCAGCAGTTTATTCCAGTTCCCATTCAACGAGCAGTACTTC. This codes for CASSLFQFPFNEQYF. The chain couples TRBV28 to TRBJ2-7; D call uncertain. Trimming cost V 1 base and J 5 bases, with 15 bases left between them. CDR3 length: 15 amino acids. The germline V gene encodes CDR1 MDHEN and CDR2 SYDVKM.

This chain uses TRBV7-9 with TRBJ1-6, with a weak D call TRBD1 (6 bases). This CDR3 has 18 amino acids. V lost 5 bases, J lost 0 bases, and 17 bases lay in between. Germline V gene sequence: CDR1 SEHNR, CDR2 FQNEAQ (reference sequence). The CDR3 protein is CASSPPGQGSSYNSPLHF. The CDR3 DNA is TGTGCCAGCAGCCCCCCCGGGCAGGGGAGCTCCTATAATTCACCCCTCCACTTT. Using reference TRBV7-9 and TRBJ1-6 for the parts outside the CDR3, the full variable domain is DTGVSQNPRHKITKRGQNVTFRCDPISEHNRLYWYRQTLGQGPEFLTYFQNEAQLEKSRLLSDRFSAERPKGSFSTLEIQRTEQGDSAMYLCASSPPGQGSSYNSPLHFGNGTRLTVT.

A note on this clone: Other DNA sequences in this sample translate to the same CDR3. This sequence joins TRBV19 and TRBJ1-5, with TRBD1 as a possible D gene (6 bases). This CDR3 region has 13 residues. V lost 5 bases, J lost 6 bases, and 11 bases lay in between. Germline lookup yields CDR1 LNHDA and CDR2 SQIVND (reference sequence). CDR3 sequence (DNA): TGTGCCAGTAGTCGGAGGGGGGGTCAGCCCCAGCATTTT. This translates into CASSRRGGQPQHF.

The chain recombines TRBV30 with TRBJ1-1; TRBD1 agrees at 9 bases. This CDR3 contains 15 residues. The ends lost 2 bases at V and 1 base at J; junction bases unmatched: 5. Looked up from germline, CDR1 is GTSNPN and CDR2 is SVGIG (reference sequence). The CDR3 DNA sequence: TGTGCCTGGAGTACGTCGGACAGGGGGAACACTGAAGCTTTCTTT. Translation: CAWSTSDRGNTEAFF.

V is TRBV5-1 and J is TRBJ2-3; D possibly corresponds to TRBD2 (7 bases). V shed 0 bases and J shed 1 base, with 12 bases lying between them. This CDR3 spans 16 amino acids. From germline, CDR1 is SGHRS and CDR2 YFSETQ. The CDR3 here is CASSLGAGARTDTQYF. The CDR3 DNA reads TGCGCCAGCAGCTTGGGGGCGGGGGCTCGCACAGATACGCAGTATTTT.

The chain is built from TRBV27 and TRBJ1-2; TRBD1 matches at 7 bases. The CDR3 has 14 residues. Trimming removed 7 bases from V and 4 bases from J; junction bases left unmatched: 9. Germline lookup yields CDR1 MNHEY and CDR2 SMNVEV (reference sequence). The CDR3 region has the DNA TGTGCCAGCACCCGGGACAGCCGAACCTATGGCTACACCTTC. It encodes CASTRDSRTYGYTF.